The rows below give T cell receptor beta chains drawn from one sample of a study of OX40 agonist ivuxolimab in advanced cancers. Sequenced by immunoSEQ multiplex PCR; TCRdb stores in-frame clones only, minus some. The sample has approximately 74,000 clones, approximately 91% seen once. The sequenced sample was CD4+ or CD8+ T cells sorted from blood, obtained in a trial of the OX40 agonist ivuxolimab. Receptors were obtained from an adult with an advanced solid tumor such as melanoma, head and neck, liver or kidney cancer. The CDR3 runs from the conserved cysteine through the conserved F or W. Not all rows give a size; the values are once, few, many and, for expanded clones, a class.

TRBV21-1,TRBJ2-7,-,CASSSKRGRDTTYEQYF
TRBV10-2,TRBJ1-1,-,CASSEQGLGTEAFF
TRBV19,TRBJ1-2,-,CASSIDRGAYGYTF
TRBV7-9,TRBJ2-1,-,CASSYPGTSAPSSYNEQFF
TRBV15,TRBJ2-1,-,CATSREVRAEHNEQFF
TRBV12-5,TRBJ2-1,-,CASGLGAGGSGNEQFF
TRBV4-1,TRBJ2-7,-,CASSPVASREQYF
TRBV19,TRBJ1-1,once,CASTPIVLSTEAFF
TRBV6-1,TRBJ2-7,once,CASSESGRHEQYF
TRBV30,TRBJ2-3,-,CAWSASSTDTQYF
TRBV5-2,TRBJ1-2,-,CASKQFGERKTYGYTF
TRBV15,TRBJ1-1,-,CATSRDRGRTEAFF
TRBV18,TRBJ1-6,once,CASSPGTGRNSPLHF
TRBV7-8,TRBJ1-5,once,CASSQDRGLGQPQHF
TRBV11-2,TRBJ2-5,-,CASSGAETQYF
TRBV5-1,TRBJ1-1,once,CASSAQGAGEAFF
TRBV19,TRBJ2-2,-,CASSILRGTGSGELFF
TRBV5-1,TRBJ2-7,-,CASSLDRNEQYF
TRBV9,TRBJ2-2,once,CASSNTKLTNTGELFF
TRBV7-2,TRBJ1-5,-,CASSLGLWGSQPQHF
TRBV6-1,TRBJ1-5,-,CASSEFGTGVQPQHF
TRBV19,TRBJ2-2,-,CASSIKGTTNTGELFF
TRBV6-6,TRBJ1-5,-,CASSYPGGNQPQHF
TRBV5-4,TRBJ2-7,once,CASSPEGAAYEQYF
TRBV19,TRBJ2-1,-,CASSTGLVSDEQFF
TRBV19,TRBJ2-7,few,CASRPPGQGTYEQYF
TRBV10-2,TRBJ2-3,-,CASSRLAITDTQYF
TRBV9,TRBJ1-6,-,CASSVEPGTSPLHF
TRBV28,TRBJ2-6,few,CASSFRGALAGANVLTF
TRBV5-6,TRBJ1-2,-,CASSWETGKANYGYTF
TRBV7-2,TRBJ1-5,-,CASSFSNQPQHF
TRBV7-8,TRBJ2-7,-,CASSFLRYSYEQYF
TRBV25-1,TRBJ1-1,-,CASSPTTGFSNTEAFF
TRBV19,TRBJ2-1,-,CASSIGSGSAEQFF
TRBV28,TRBJ1-2,-,CASSFRGWGYGYTF
TRBV29-1,TRBJ2-1,-,CSVDVHRPEQFF
TRBV5-4,TRBJ2-1,-,CASRGVNEQFF
TRBV7-9,TRBJ1-1,-,CASSLEVYRTEAFF
TRBV10-1,TRBJ1-1,-,CASSESLLTEAFF
TRBV28,TRBJ2-6,-,CASRNPRGISGANVLTF
TRBV13,TRBJ1-1,-,CASSLLGNTEAFF
TRBV5-4,TRBJ1-1,-,CALGGQGPGNTEAFF
TRBV19,TRBJ2-1,-,CASSIARGYNEQFF
TRBV6-1,TRBJ2-2,-,CASRGTGANTGELFF
TRBV28,TRBJ1-2,once,CASNAGGTGGYGYTF
TRBV18,TRBJ1-3,-,CASSPAQGSSGNTIYF
TRBV10-3,TRBJ2-6,-,CAISGDGTGANVLTF
TRBV7-6,TRBJ1-4,-,CASSPLAPATNEKLFF
TRBV28,TRBJ1-2,-,CASWIRESYGYTF
TRBV19,TRBJ1-1,once,CASSATGLGGEAFF
TRBV5-1,TRBJ1-4,-,CASSLPEGGGNEKLFF
TRBV25-1,TRBJ1-2,-,CASSKKGDYGYTF
TRBV20-1,TRBJ2-7,-,CSASAGYEQYF
TRBV28,TRBJ2-7,-,CASYNSGRASEQYF
TRBV19,TRBJ2-4,-,CASSIQGTSTNIQYF